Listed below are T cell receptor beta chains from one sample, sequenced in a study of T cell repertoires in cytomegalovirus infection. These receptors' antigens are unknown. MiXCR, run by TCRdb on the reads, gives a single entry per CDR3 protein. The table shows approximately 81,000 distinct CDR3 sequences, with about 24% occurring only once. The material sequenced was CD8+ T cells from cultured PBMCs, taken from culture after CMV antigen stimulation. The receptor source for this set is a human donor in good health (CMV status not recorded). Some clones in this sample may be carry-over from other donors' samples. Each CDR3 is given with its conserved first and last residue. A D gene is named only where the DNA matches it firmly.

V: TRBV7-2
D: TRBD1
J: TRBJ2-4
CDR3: CASSSSGTVAKNIQYF

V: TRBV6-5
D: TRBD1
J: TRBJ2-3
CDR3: CASSRSKQGTTDTQYF

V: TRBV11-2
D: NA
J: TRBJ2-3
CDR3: CASSLYRSPTDTQYF

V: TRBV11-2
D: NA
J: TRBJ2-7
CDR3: CASSLAQGPSEQYF

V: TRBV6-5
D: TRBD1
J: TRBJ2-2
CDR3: CASSYSPGTGTGELFF

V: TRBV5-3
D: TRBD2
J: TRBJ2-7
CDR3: CANSAATSGRGYEQYF

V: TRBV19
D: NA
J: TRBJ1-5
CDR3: CASSIGQNSNQPQHF

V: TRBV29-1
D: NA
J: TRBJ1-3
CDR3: CSVLYASTSGNTIYF

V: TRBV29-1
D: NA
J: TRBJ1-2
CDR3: CSVASGGTYGYTF

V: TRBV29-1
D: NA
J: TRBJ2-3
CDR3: CSVEDMEDTQYF

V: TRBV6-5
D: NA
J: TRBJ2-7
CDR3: CASSYGGPKGSYEQYF